This T cell receptor beta chain was observed in a study of PD-1 blockade in classical Hodgkin lymphoma. As regards this clone: Its matching antigen is unknown.

General observations from the study: Newly diagnosed patients reportedly trailed healthy donors in baseline TCR diversity. The causes of the repertoire differences, possibly disease activity or prior therapy, remain undefined.

CDR3 length: 12 amino acids. The germline gives CDR1 MNHNY, CDR2 SVGAGI (reference sequence). Trimming removed 2 bases from V and 12 bases from J, with 11 bases in between. Some clones are missing from TCRdb's copy, which holds only in-frame ones; the method was immunoSEQ multiplex PCR. Found here are 15,000 to 25,000 clones, more than 65% of them singletons; the top ten hold 20% to 25%. The time point: cycle 4 day 1 (C4D1), after 6 weeks of nivolumab. Brentuximab vedotin exposure varied among the patients, all of whom had relapsed after autologous stem cell transplantation. The V and J genes are TRBV6-6 and TRBJ2-1, with no clear D. The sequence was obtained from a human donor with classical Hodgkin lymphoma. Here the sequenced sample was peripheral blood mononuclear cells (PBMCs), taken before the fourth cycle of nivolumab. CDR3 nucleotide sequence: TGTGCCAGCAGTTACGCCCTATCTGGGCAGTTCTTC. It is translated as CASSYALSGQFF.